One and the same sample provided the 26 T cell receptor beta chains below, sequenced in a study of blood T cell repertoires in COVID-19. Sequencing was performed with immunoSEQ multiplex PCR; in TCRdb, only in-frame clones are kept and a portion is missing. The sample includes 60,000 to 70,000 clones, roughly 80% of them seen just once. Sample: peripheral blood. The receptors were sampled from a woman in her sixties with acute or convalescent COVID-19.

The CDR3: CASSQEQGTRTEAFF. The CDR3 DNA reads TGCGCCAGCAGCCAGGAACAGGGTACGAGGACTGAAGCTTTCTTT. This rearrangement joins TRBV5-1 to TRBJ1-1; tentatively, D is TRBD1 (6 bases). CDR1 SGHRS and CDR2 YFSETQ come from the germline V gene. The CDR3 extends over 15 amino acids. Trimming left V 4 bases short and J 5 bases short, with 18 bases between.

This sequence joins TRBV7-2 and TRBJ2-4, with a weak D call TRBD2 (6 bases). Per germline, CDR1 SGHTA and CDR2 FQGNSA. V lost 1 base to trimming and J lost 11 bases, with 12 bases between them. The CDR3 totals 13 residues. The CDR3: CASSLGLASVQYF. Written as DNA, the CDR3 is TGTGCCAGCAGCTTAGGGCTGGCTAGCGTTCAGTACTTC. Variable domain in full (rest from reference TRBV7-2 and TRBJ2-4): GAGVSQSPSNKVTEKGKDVELRCDPISGHTALYWYRQSLGQGLEFLIYFQGNSAPDKSGLPSDRFSAERTGGSVSTLTIQRTQQEDSAVYLCASSLGLASVQYFGAGTRLSVL.

CDR3 in DNA: TGTGCCAGTAGTCCTCAGGGTCGCGGCTACACCTTC. Amino acid sequence: CASSPQGRGYTF. This rearrangement joins TRBV19 to TRBJ1-2; a weak D match, TRBD1 (5 bases). There are 12 residues in the CDR3. Looked up from germline, CDR1 is LNHDA and CDR2 is SQIVND (reference sequence). V lost 5 bases and J lost 8, with 12 bases in between.

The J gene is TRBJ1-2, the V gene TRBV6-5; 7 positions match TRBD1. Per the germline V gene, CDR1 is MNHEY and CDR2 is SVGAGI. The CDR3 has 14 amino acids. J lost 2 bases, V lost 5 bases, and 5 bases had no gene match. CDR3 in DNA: TGTGCCAGCAGTCCACAGGGGCGGAACTATGGCTACACCTTC. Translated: CASSPQGRNYGYTF.

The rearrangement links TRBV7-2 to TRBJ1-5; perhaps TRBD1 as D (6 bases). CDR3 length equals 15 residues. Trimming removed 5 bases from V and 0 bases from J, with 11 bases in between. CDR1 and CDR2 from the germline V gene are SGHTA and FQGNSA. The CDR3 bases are TGTGCCAGCAGCCTTCAGGGGTCTAGCAATCAGCCCCAGCATTTT. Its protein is CASSLQGSSNQPQHF.

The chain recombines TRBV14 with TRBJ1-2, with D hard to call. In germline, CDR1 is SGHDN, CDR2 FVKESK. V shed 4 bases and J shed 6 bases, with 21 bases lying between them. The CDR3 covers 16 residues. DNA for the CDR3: TGTGCCAGCAGCCCAGGTAGTATCGGGAAATACCATGGCTACACCTTC. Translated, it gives CASSPGSIGKYHGYTF.

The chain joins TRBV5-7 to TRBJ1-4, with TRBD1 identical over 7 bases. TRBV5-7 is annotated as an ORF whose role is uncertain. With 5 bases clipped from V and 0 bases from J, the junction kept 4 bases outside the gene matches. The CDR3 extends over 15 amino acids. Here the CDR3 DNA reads TGTGCCAGCAGTTATCAGGGGGCAACTAATGAAAAACTGTTTTTT. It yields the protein CASSYQGATNEKLFF.

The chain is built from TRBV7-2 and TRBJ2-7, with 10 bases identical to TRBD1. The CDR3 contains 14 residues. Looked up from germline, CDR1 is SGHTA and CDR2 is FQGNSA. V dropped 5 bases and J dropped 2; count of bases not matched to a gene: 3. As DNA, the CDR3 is TGTGCCAGCAGCCCCGGGACAGGGGCCTACGAGCAGTACTTC. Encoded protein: CASSPGTGAYEQYF.

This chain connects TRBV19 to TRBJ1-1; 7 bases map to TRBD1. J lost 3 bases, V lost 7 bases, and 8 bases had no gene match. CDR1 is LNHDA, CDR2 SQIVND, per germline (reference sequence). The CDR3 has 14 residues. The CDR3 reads CASTLQGKYTEAFF. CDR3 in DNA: TGTGCCAGTACCTTACAGGGGAAGTACACTGAAGCTTTCTTT. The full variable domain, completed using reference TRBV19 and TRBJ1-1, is DGGITQSPKYLFRKEGQNVTLSCEQNLNHDAMYWYRQDPGQGLRLIYYSQIVNDFQKGDIAEGYSVSREKKESFPLTVTSAQKNPTAFYLCASTLQGKYTEAFFGQGTRLTVV.

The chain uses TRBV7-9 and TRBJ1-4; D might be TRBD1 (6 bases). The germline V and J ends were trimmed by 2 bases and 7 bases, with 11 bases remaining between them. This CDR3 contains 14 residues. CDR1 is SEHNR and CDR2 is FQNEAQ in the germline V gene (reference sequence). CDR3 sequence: CASSLKGGTEKLFF. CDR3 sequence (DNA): TGTGCCAGCAGCTTAAAGGGGGGGACTGAAAAACTGTTTTTT.

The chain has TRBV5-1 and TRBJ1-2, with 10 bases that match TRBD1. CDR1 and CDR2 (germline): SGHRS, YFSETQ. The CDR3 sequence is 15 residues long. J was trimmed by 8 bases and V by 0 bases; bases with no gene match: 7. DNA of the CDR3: TGCGCCAGCAGCTTGGGAGGGACAGGGGACGGAGGCTACACCTTC. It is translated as CASSLGGTGDGGYTF.

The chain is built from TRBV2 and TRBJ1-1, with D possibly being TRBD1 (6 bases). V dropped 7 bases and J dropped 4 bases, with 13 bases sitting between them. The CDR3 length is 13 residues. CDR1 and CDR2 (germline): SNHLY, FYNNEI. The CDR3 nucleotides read TGTGCCAGCACTAAGGGGGGGACCACTGAAGCTTTCTTT. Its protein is CASTKGGTTEAFF.

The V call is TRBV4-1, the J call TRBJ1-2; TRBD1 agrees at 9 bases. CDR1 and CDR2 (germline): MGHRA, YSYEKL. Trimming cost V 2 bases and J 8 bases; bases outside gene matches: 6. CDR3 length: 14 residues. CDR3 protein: CASSQSRDRDGYTF. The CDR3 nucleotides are TGCGCCAGCAGCCAATCCCGGGACAGGGACGGCTACACCTTC.

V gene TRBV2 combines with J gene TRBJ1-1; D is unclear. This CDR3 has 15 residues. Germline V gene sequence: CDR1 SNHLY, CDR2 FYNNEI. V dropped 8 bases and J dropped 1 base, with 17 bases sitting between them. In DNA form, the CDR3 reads TGTGCCAGCGCTTCGGATTCCGGGTCGAACACTGAAGCTTTCTTT. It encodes CASASDSGSNTEAFF.

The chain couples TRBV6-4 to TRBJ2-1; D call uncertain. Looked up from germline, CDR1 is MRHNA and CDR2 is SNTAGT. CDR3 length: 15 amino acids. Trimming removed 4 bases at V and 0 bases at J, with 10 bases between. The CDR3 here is CASSVLAGSYNEQFF. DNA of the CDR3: TGTGCCAGCAGTGTCCTCGCAGGCTCCTACAATGAGCAGTTCTTC.

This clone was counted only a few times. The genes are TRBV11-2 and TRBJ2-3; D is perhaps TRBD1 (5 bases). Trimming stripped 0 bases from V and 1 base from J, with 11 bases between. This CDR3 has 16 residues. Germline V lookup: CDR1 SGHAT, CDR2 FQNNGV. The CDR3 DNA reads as TGTGCCAGCAGCTTAGATAATCAGGGCGGCACAGATACGCAGTATTTT. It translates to CASSLDNQGGTDTQYF.

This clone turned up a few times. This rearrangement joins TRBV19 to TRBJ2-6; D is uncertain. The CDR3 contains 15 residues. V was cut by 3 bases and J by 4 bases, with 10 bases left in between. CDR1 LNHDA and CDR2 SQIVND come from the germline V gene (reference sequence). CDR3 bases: TGTGCCAGTAGTATCGTGGCGGTGGGGGCCAACGTCCTGACTTTC. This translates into CASSIVAVGANVLTF.

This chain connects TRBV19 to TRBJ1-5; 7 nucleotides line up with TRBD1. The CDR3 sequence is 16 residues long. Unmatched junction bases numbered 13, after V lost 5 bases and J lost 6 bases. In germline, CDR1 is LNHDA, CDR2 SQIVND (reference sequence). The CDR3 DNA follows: TGTGCCAGTAGTTCCCCTTTGACAGGGCTAGGTCAGCCCCAGCATTTT. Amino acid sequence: CASSSPLTGLGQPQHF.

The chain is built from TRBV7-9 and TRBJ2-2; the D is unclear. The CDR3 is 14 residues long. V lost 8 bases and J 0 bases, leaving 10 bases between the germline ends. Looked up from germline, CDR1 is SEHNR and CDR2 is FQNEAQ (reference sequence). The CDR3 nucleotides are TGTGCCAGCTCACGCGAATCGAACACCGGGGAGCTGTTTTTT. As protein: CASSRESNTGELFF. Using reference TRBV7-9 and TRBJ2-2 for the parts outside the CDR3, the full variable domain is DTGVSQNPRHKITKRGQNVTFRCDPISEHNRLYWYRQTLGQGPEFLTYFQNEAQLEKSRLLSDRFSAERPKGSFSTLEIQRTEQGDSAMYLCASSRESNTGELFFGEGSRLTVL.

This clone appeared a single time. The CDR3 DNA follows: TGTGCCAGCACCCAGACCGGGGGGAGCTCCTACAATGAGCAGTTCTTC. It specifies CASTQTGGSSYNEQFF. This chain connects TRBV11-2 to TRBJ2-1; the match to TRBD2 covers 7 bases. The junction had 9 bases not matched to a gene; V was cut back by 7 bases and J by 0 bases. Germline V gene lookup returns CDR1 SGHAT and CDR2 FQNNGV. The CDR3 totals 16 residues.

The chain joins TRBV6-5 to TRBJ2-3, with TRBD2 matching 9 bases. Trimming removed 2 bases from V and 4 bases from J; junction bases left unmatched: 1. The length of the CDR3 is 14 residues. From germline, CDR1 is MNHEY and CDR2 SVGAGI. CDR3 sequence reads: CASSYLAGSDTQYF. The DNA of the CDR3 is TGTGCCAGCAGTTACCTAGCGGGGTCAGATACGCAGTATTTT.

The CDR3 bases are TGTGCCAGCAGTTTAACAGGGTGGGAGACCCAGTACTTC. It specifies CASSLTGWETQYF. The V call is TRBV27, the J call TRBJ2-5, with D possibly TRBD1 on 6 matching bases. Germline assignment: CDR1 MNHEY and CDR2 SMNVEV (reference sequence). The germline V and J ends were trimmed by 2 bases and 5 bases, with 9 bases remaining between them. The CDR3 is 13 amino acids.

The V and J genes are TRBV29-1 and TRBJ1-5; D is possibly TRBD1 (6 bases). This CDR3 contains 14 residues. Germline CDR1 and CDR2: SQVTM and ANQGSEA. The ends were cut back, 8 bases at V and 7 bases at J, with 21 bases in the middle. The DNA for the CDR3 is TGCAGCCGTCGGACCGGGGGGCTAAGACAGCCCCAGCATTTT. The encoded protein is CSRRTGGLRQPQHF.

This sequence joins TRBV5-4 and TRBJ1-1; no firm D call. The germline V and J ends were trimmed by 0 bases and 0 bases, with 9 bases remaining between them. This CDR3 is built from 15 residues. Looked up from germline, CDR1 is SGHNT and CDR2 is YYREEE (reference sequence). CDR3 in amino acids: CASSLERVLNTEAFF. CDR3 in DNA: TGTGCCAGCAGCTTGGAGCGGGTCCTGAACACTGAAGCTTTCTTT. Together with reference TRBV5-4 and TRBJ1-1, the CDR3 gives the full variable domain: ETGVTQSPTHLIKTRGQQVTLRCSSQSGHNTVSWYQQALGQGPQFIFQYYREEENGRGNFPPRFSGLQFPNYSSELNVNALELDDSALYLCASSLERVLNTEAFFGQGTRLTVV.

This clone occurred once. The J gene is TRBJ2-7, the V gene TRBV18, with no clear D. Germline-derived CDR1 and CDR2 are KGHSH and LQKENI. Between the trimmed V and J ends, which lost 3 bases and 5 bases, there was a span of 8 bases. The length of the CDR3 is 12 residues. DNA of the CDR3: TGTGCCAGCTCACCGAGCTCGGACGAGCAGTACTTC. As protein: CASSPSSDEQYF.

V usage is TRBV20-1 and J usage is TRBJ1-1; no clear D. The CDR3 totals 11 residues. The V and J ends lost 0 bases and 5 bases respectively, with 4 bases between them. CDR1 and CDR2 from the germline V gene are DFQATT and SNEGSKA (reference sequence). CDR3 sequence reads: CSARDLTEAFF. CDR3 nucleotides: TGCAGTGCTAGAGATCTGACTGAAGCTTTCTTT.